The 30 T cell receptor beta chains below all came from one sample that was sequenced in a study of tumor-infiltrating lymphocytes in primary liver carcinoma. Starting material for RNA and DNA co-extraction consisted of about 19-32 mg of unsorted bulk tissue. Total RNA amounting to roughly 0.5 ug was the source from which TCR beta cDNA was made with a constant-region primer. Amplification in three nested multiplex PCR rounds with slightly modified ARM-PCR gave rise to TCR beta libraries. For around 10 cycles apiece, the opening two PCR rounds ran with TRBV1-TRBV30 forward primers and a C-beta reverse primer. TCRdb re-called the multiplex PCR reads with MiXCR, one entry per CDR3 protein. The sample has 30,000 to 40,000 distinct CDR3 sequences, roughly 69% seen once. Sequenced input: liver tumor tissue from sampling region 4. Subset of the sample: tumor region T4, right-lateral pole. The origin of the receptors is a man aged 40-50 years with primary liver carcinoma and hepatitis B virus infection.

Comments on this clonotype: A junction boundary mismatches the germline segment, possibly from a read error. V gene TRBV11-2 combines with J gene TRBJ2-5; a possible D gene is TRBD2 (6 bases). Germline V gene data show CDR1 as SGHAT and CDR2 as FQNNGV. CDR3 length equals 15 residues. The CDR3 DNA follows: TGTGCCTGCAGCTTAGGGGTTAGCGGAGAAGAGACCCAGTACTTC. This encodes CACSLGVSGEETQYF.

The chain couples TRBV6-1 to TRBJ1-5; D is ambiguous. V was trimmed by 3 bases and J by 4 bases, leaving 13 bases between them. The CDR3 contains 15 residues. The germline V gene has CDR1 MNHNS and CDR2 SASEGT. CDR3 bases: TGTGCCAGCAGTGAGATCGAGAACAGAAATCAGCCCCAGCATTTT. Translated, it gives CASSEIENRNQPQHF.

The V and J genes are TRBV4-3 and TRBJ1-2; maybe TRBD1 (6 bases). With 3 bases removed from V and 10 bases from J, the gap between germline ends came to 24 bases. Germline V gene lookup returns CDR1 LGHNA and CDR2 YSLEER. The CDR3 sequence is 16 residues long. The CDR3: CASSQAGAGRNYFYTF. The CDR3 DNA sequence: TGCGCCAGCAGCCAGGCGGGGGCAGGGAGGAACTATTTCTACACCTTC.

Details on this clonotype: The missing conserved phenylalanine or tryptophan at the end of this CDR3 makes a read error likely. CDR3 sequence: CSVEGDAQGSLLGQYL. CDR3 DNA sequence: TGCAGCGTTGAAGGAGATGCACAGGGCTCTCTCCTCGGGCAGTACCTC. V usage is TRBV29-1 and J usage is TRBJ2-7, with a possible D match to TRBD1 (6 bases). V dropped 1 base and J dropped 9 bases, with 25 bases sitting between them. Germline-derived CDR1 and CDR2 are SQVTM and ANQGSEA. The CDR3 spans 16 residues.

In the case of this clonotype: The final CDR3 position lacks the conserved phenylalanine or tryptophan, pointing to a likely read error. No DNA is shown, since the ends of the CDR3 on it are uncertain; the CDR3 is the one TCRdb lists. The chain recombines TRBV10-3 with TRBJ2-2; the tabulated D call, TRBD1, remains unverified against the DNA. Inclusive of both ends, the CDR3 amounts to 17 amino acids. Germline assignment: CDR1 ENHRY and CDR2 SYGVKD. The CDR3 reads CAVSKQGTGSNTGELFL.

The sample holds one count of this clonotype. The chain carries TRBV12-3 or TRBV12-4 and TRBJ2-5; possible D gene TRBD1, 6 bases. The CDR3 totals 14 residues. Deletions cut 10 bases from V and 2 bases from J, with 17 bases between. CDR3 DNA: TGTGCCATCGCTCAGGGACAATCTCAAGAGACCCAGTACTTC. Protein product: CAIAQGQSQETQYF.

This clonotype has a single count. The conserved phenylalanine or tryptophan normally closing the CDR3 is absent here, so this likely arose from a read error. V is TRBV29-1 and J is TRBJ1-1; 8 nucleotides align to TRBD1. Germline loops: CDR1 SQVTM, CDR2 ANQGSEA. This CDR3 region has 15 residues. The DNA for the CDR3 is TGCAGCGCGGGACAGGAAGGCTATCAGAACAGTGAAGCTTTCATT. It translates to CSAGQEGYQNSEAFI.

A remark on this clonotype: The junction and the germline gene differ at one end; a read error may be behind it. The V gene is TRBV11-1, the J gene TRBJ2-7; TRBD1 might be the D (5 bases). CDR1 and CDR2 (germline): SGHAT, FQDESV (reference sequence). This CDR3 region has 13 residues. The CDR3 DNA reads as TGCGCCAGCAAGGGGAAGCTATCCTACGAGCAGTACTTC. It is translated as CASKGKLSYEQYF.

This chain uses TRBV11-1 with TRBJ1-2; D is uncertain. Between the trimmed V and J ends, which lost 3 bases and 5 bases, there was a span of 10 bases. CDR1 SGHAT and CDR2 FQDESV come from the germline V gene (reference sequence). This CDR3 spans 13 amino acids. The CDR3 DNA is TGTGCCAGCAGCTTGTTCCACAATTATGGCTACACCTTC. Translation gives CASSLFHNYGYTF.

As to this clonotype: The junction differs from germline at one of its ends, possibly a read error. V gene TRBV11-3 combines with J gene TRBJ2-3; tentatively, D is TRBD1 (5 bases). The closer fit of TRBJ1-5 to the DNA end suggests the J call may be wrong. The CDR3 runs 16 residues. CDR1 is SGHNT and CDR2 is YENEEA in the germline V gene. The CDR3 nucleotides read TGTACCAGCAGCGGCAGCCCGACGGGAGGGGTGGATACGCAGCATTTT. This translates into CTSSGSPTGGVDTQHF.

On this clonotype: The CDR3 does not close with the conserved phenylalanine or tryptophan, likely indicating a read error. The DNA is left out, because the CDR3 cannot be placed on it with certainty; the CDR3 is given as TCRdb lists it. The gene calls are TRBV11-1 and TRBJ1-2; the D segment call TRBD1 is taken from the table without a DNA check. The CDR3 comprises 15 residues, both ends counted. Germline V gene lookup returns CDR1 SGHAT and CDR2 FQDESV (reference sequence). The CDR3 region is CASNRDRGANYGYIL.

Concerning this clonotype itself: Given the absence of the conserved phenylalanine or tryptophan at the CDR3 end, a read error is likely. The chain employs TRBV30 and TRBJ2-5; D might be TRBD1 (6 bases). The CDR3 loop spans 16 amino acids. Per germline, CDR1 GTSNPN and CDR2 SVGIG (reference sequence). As DNA, the CDR3 is TGCGCCTGGAGTACCACAGGGCTGACGCCCCAAGAGACCCAGTACCTC. This gives the protein CAWSTTGLTPQETQYL.

With regard to this clonotype: One junction end does not reproduce the germline sequence, and a read error may be involved. This chain connects TRBV11-2 to TRBJ2-3; D is perhaps TRBD1 (6 bases). The germline gives CDR1 SGHAT, CDR2 FQNNGV. This CDR3 region has 16 residues. CDR3 DNA sequence: TGTGCCAGCTGCAGAAGATGTACAGGGAACACAGATGCGCAGTATTTT. This sequence encodes CASCRRCTGNTDAQYF.

In regard to this clonotype: An end of the junction differs from the germline gene, which may be a read error. The chain couples TRBV11-1 to TRBJ2-7; tentative D call: TRBD2 (6 bases). CDR3 length: 14 residues. Per the germline V gene, CDR1 is SGHAT and CDR2 is FQDESV (reference sequence). The CDR3 is CGSLTGSGEYEQYF. CDR3 sequence (DNA): TGTGGCAGCTTAACGGGATCGGGAGAATACGAGCAGTACTTC.

This clonotype has more than one count but fewer than ten. A read error is likely, as this CDR3 ends without the conserved phenylalanine or tryptophan. The CDR3 loop reads CANSDGPDTGELFY. The CDR3 DNA reads as TGCGCCAACTCCGACGGCCCAGACACCGGGGAGCTGTTTTAT. The chain carries TRBV10-1 and TRBJ2-2; D gene ambiguous. Trimming took 10 bases from V and 3 from J, leaving 15 bases between them. The CDR3 covers 14 residues. Per germline, CDR1 WNHNN and CDR2 SYGVQD (reference sequence).

As regards this clonotype: The CDR3 end shows no conserved phenylalanine or tryptophan, and so a read error is likely. The chain has TRBV5-1 and TRBJ2-3, with TRBD1 matching 9 bases. Germline V gives CDR1 SGHRS, CDR2 YFSETQ. V trimming: 6 bases; J trimming: 4 bases; junction bases outside the gene matches: 6. The CDR3 runs 14 residues. The chain's CDR3 is CASNMGQGSDTQYV. In DNA form, the CDR3 reads TGCGCCAGCAACATGGGACAGGGCTCAGATACGCAGTATGTT.

This clonotype has ten or more counts. Being one base from a much bigger clone, this may be a read error. J is TRBJ2-3 and V is TRBV29-1; 8 bases line up with TRBD2. Germline V lookup: CDR1 SQVTM, CDR2 ANQGSEA. The CDR3 has 14 residues. For the CDR3, the DNA is TGCAGCGTTGAGGGTAGCGGGAACGCAGATATGCAGTATTTT. It specifies CSVEGSGNADMQYF.

This clonotype was found a few times. Its ends do not fully match the called genes, so a read error is possible. The chain recombines TRBV6-6 with TRBJ2-7; D unclear. The CDR3 length is 12 residues. From germline, CDR1 is MNHNY and CDR2 SVGAGI (reference sequence). CDR3 sequence (DNA): TGTGCCAGCAGTCGTACCCCAGGCGAGCAGTATTTC. Encoded protein: CASSRTPGEQYF.

This clonotype was detected only a few times. The chain couples TRBV5-5 to TRBJ2-1, with 11 bases fitting TRBD2. Germline V gene sequence: CDR1 SGHKS, CDR2 YYEKEE (reference sequence). V was clipped by 0 bases and J by 8 bases; unmatched bases: 1. This CDR3 has 14 residues. CDR3 residues: CASSLDSGRDEQFF. The CDR3 nucleotides read TGTGCCAGCAGCTTGGATAGCGGGAGGGATGAGCAGTTCTTC.

To note about this clonotype: A clone one base away is much larger, so this may be a read error. The chain employs TRBV7-2 and TRBJ2-7; unclear D gene. This CDR3 has 12 residues. Germline assignment: CDR1 SGHTA and CDR2 FQGNSA. The CDR3 sequence: CASSFSSREEYF. The CDR3, as DNA: TGTGCCAGCAGTTTTAGCAGTCGCGAGGAGTACTTC.

This clonotype appeared once. The rearrangement joins TRBV30 to TRBJ1-2; TRBD1 might be the D (5 bases). This CDR3 has 13 residues. Germline assignment: CDR1 GTSNPN and CDR2 SVGIG (reference sequence). Here the CDR3 DNA reads TGTACCTCCCCACGCGGGGCTGGCTATCGTTACACCTTC. Translated: CTSPRGAGYRYTF.

The V call is TRBV29-1, the J call TRBJ2-2; a possible D gene is TRBD1 (5 bases). Trimming cost V 8 bases and J 2 bases, with 15 bases left between them. The CDR3 is made up of 14 amino acids. Germline CDR1 and CDR2: SQVTM and ANQGSEA. CDR3 loop: CSIGTGPNTGELFF. As DNA, the CDR3 is TGCAGCATTGGCACAGGACCAAACACCGGGGAGCTGTTTTTT.

The chain links TRBV2 to TRBJ2-1, with 9 bases aligning to TRBD2. Germline CDR1 SNHLY, CDR2 FYNNEI. The CDR3 is 14 amino acids. Unmatched junction bases numbered 10, after V lost 10 bases and J lost 6 bases. CDR3 region: CATTVTSGGNEQFF. CDR3 DNA sequence: TGTGCCACCACTGTGACTAGCGGAGGCAATGAGCAGTTCTTC.

The chain carries TRBV30 and TRBJ1-2; D is unclear. The length of the CDR3 is 15 residues. Germline V gives CDR1 GTSNPN, CDR2 SVGIG (reference sequence). V dropped 2 bases and J dropped 2 bases, with 15 bases sitting between them. The chain's CDR3 is CAWSSPAELNYGYTF. Written as DNA, the CDR3 is TGTGCCTGGAGTAGCCCCGCAGAGTTAAACTATGGCTACACCTTC.

This clonotype came up a few times. The germline gene is not matched at one end of the junction; a read error may be the cause. This CDR3 is CASSGPRRTPPDEQLF. The CDR3 DNA follows: TGCGCCAGCAGTGGGCCCCGGCGGACCCCTCCGGATGAGCAGCTCTTC. The chain is built from TRBV12-3 or TRBV12-4 and TRBJ2-1; D not certain. This CDR3 contains 16 residues.

As to this clonotype: One junction end disagrees with the germline gene, perhaps due to a read error. The chain carries TRBV2 and TRBJ2-1; possibly TRBD1 or TRBD2 for D (5 bases each). Looked up from germline, CDR1 is SNHLY and CDR2 is FYNNEI. This CDR3 contains 15 residues. The DNA of the CDR3 is TGTGCCAGCAGTGAAGGCTTCATGGGGGTGGATGAGAAGTTCTTC. Its translation is CASSEGFMGVDEKFF. The variable domain in full, completed from reference TRBV2 and TRBJ2-1, reads EPEVTQTPSHQVTQMGQEVILRCVPISNHLYFYWYRQILGQKVEFLVSFYNNEISEKSEIFDDQFSVERPDGSNFTLKIRSTKLEDSAMYFCASSEGFMGVDEKFFGPGTRLTVL.

About this clonotype: One junction end disagrees with the germline gene, perhaps due to a read error. The rearrangement joins TRBV4-3 to TRBJ1-6; 8 bases agree with TRBD1. CDR1 LGHNA and CDR2 YSLEER come from the germline V gene. There are 16 residues in the CDR3. CDR3 residues: CASSSCDRGRNSPLHF. Written as DNA, the CDR3 is TGCGCCAGCAGCTCCTGTGACAGGGGAAGGAACTCACCACTCCACTTT.

Remarks on this clonotype: In this CDR3 the conserved last residue, phenylalanine or tryptophan, is missing, so a read error is likely. The chain links TRBV24-1 to TRBJ2-3, with a weak D call TRBD2 (5 bases). The germline V gene has CDR1 KGHDR and CDR2 SFDVKD. This CDR3 is built from 13 residues. This chain's CDR3 is CATNDDGINTQYS. The DNA of the CDR3 is TGTGCCACCAATGATGACGGGATCAATACGCAGTATTCT.

In its sample, this clonotype was seen many times. This chain links TRBV20-1 with TRBJ2-3; the D is unclear. The length of the CDR3 is 14 residues. Per germline, CDR1 DFQATT and CDR2 SNEGSKA (reference sequence). Trimming left V 7 bases short and J 0 bases short, with 14 bases between. CDR3 protein: CSGVGGASTDTQYF. CDR3 DNA: TGCAGTGGGGTTGGCGGAGCTAGCACAGATACGCAGTATTTT.

As for this clonotype: A much larger clone lies a single base off, so this may be a read error. The chain employs TRBV10-2 and TRBJ2-7, with D unresolved. The ends were cut back, 4 bases at V and 2 bases at J, with 3 bases in the middle. Germline loops: CDR1 WSHSY, CDR2 SAAADI. The CDR3 runs to 11 residues. CDR3 in amino acids: CASSATYEQYF. CDR3 DNA: TGCGCCAGCAGTGCCACCTACGAGCAGTACTTC.